Shown below are 20 T cell receptor beta chains from a single sample sequenced in a study of blood T cell repertoires in COVID-19. Repertoires were generated with immunoSEQ multiplex PCR, while TCRdb's copy carries only in-frame clones and drops some. In the table there are 42,000 or so clones, 85% to 95% of which are singletons. The specimen sequenced was peripheral blood. These receptors were collected from a man over 45 with active COVID-19.

This sequence joins TRBV6-5 and TRBJ1-2; 7 bases are shared with TRBD1. The V gene's germline CDR1 is MNHEY and CDR2 SVGAGI. The CDR3 extends over 13 amino acids. The junction had 7 bases not matched to a gene; V was cut back by 5 bases and J by 7 bases. The CDR3 DNA reads TGTGCCAGCAGTCGACGAACAGGGGTTGGCTACACCTTC. Translation gives CASSRRTGVGYTF.

The V gene is TRBV4-2, the J gene TRBJ2-1; 7 positions match TRBD2. Per germline, CDR1 LGHNA and CDR2 YNFKEQ. The CDR3 totals 15 residues. Germline trimming cut 4 bases from V and 5 bases from J; bases unmatched to any gene: 8. CDR3 nucleotides: TGTGCCAGCAGCCCCGGGACTACCCTTAACAATGAGCAGTTCTTC. Translated, it gives CASSPGTTLNNEQFF.

J is TRBJ1-4 and V is TRBV30; TRBD1 matches 9 bases. The CDR3 runs to 14 residues. Germline V lookup: CDR1 GTSNPN, CDR2 SVGIG (reference sequence). V shed 0 bases and J 8 bases; nucleotides not matched to a gene: 4. The CDR3, as DNA: TGTGCCTGGAGTGTCGACAGGGGGTACGAAAAACTGTTTTTT. It translates to CAWSVDRGYEKLFF.

The J gene is TRBJ2-2, the V gene TRBV2; 7 bases map to TRBD1. Unmatched junction bases numbered 4, after V lost 6 bases and J lost 6 bases. Germline V gene lookup returns CDR1 SNHLY and CDR2 FYNNEI. The length of the CDR3 is 13 residues. CDR3 DNA: TGTGCCAGCAGACCCACAGGGGCCGGGGAGCTGTTTTTT. It encodes CASRPTGAGELFF.

V usage is TRBV7-2 and J usage is TRBJ1-5; no clear D. Per the germline V gene, CDR1 is SGHTA and CDR2 is FQGNSA. The CDR3 has 14 amino acids. Trimming took off 0 bases at V and 9 bases at J, with 12 bases between the two ends. DNA for the CDR3: TGTGCCAGCAGCTTAGCGGCGGGCAAGGGGCCCCAGCATTTT. It specifies CASSLAAGKGPQHF. Full variable domain (outside the CDR3, taken from reference TRBV7-2 and TRBJ1-5): GAGVSQSPSNKVTEKGKDVELRCDPISGHTALYWYRQSLGQGLEFLIYFQGNSAPDKSGLPSDRFSAERTGGSVSTLTIQRTQQEDSAVYLCASSLAAGKGPQHFGDGTRLSIL.

This chain uses TRBV2 with TRBJ1-1, with TRBD1 matching over 8 bases. The CDR3 totals 14 residues. The germline V gene has CDR1 SNHLY and CDR2 FYNNEI. V lost 7 bases and J lost 3; bases outside the gene matches: 7. CDR3 DNA sequence: TGTGCCAGCAAACAGGGGGGACTCGACACTGAAGCTTTCTTT. It is translated as CASKQGGLDTEAFF. Variable domain in full (rest from reference TRBV2 and TRBJ1-1): EPEVTQTPSHQVTQMGQEVILRCVPISNHLYFYWYRQILGQKVEFLVSFYNNEISEKSEIFDDQFSVERPDGSNFTLKIRSTKLEDSAMYFCASKQGGLDTEAFFGQGTRLTVV.

V gene TRBV7-9 combines with J gene TRBJ2-1; D remains unclear. The germline gives CDR1 SEHNR, CDR2 FQNEAQ (reference sequence). The CDR3 has 13 amino acids. V lost 1 base, J lost 4 bases, and 5 bases lay in between. CDR3 coding DNA: TGTGCCAGCAGCTTAGACATGTACAATGAGCAGTTCTTC. Its protein is CASSLDMYNEQFF.

The chain links TRBV7-3 to TRBJ1-3, with D unclear. Trimming cost V 2 bases and J 0 bases, with 11 bases left between them. This CDR3 region has 16 residues. Germline assignment: CDR1 SGHTA and CDR2 FQGTGA. CDR3 nucleotide sequence: TGTGCCAGCAGCTTAGCCCCAGGCGACTCTGGAAACACCATATATTTT. Protein sequence: CASSLAPGDSGNTIYF.

The V gene is TRBV5-4, the J gene TRBJ2-5; no clear D gene. CDR1 and CDR2 (germline): SGHNT, YYREEE (reference sequence). This CDR3 is built from 12 residues. V lost 9 bases and J 4 bases, leaving 13 bases between the germline ends. The chain's CDR3 is CATGIERETQYF. In nucleotides, the CDR3 is TGTGCCACCGGCATCGAGCGAGAGACCCAGTACTTC.

The V gene is TRBV10-3, the J gene TRBJ1-5, with TRBD1 as a possible D gene (5 bases). V lost 8 bases to trimming and J lost 2 bases, with 10 bases between them. Germline CDR1 is ENHRY and CDR2 is SYGVKD. The CDR3 consists of 13 residues. Here the CDR3 DNA reads TGTGCCATCCAGGGCGGCGGCAATCAGCCCCAGCATTTT. It encodes CAIQGGGNQPQHF.

The V and J genes are TRBV5-8 and TRBJ2-2; D call uncertain. Germline CDR1 is SGHTS and CDR2 is YDEGEE. V dropped 5 bases and J dropped 0 bases, with 11 bases sitting between them. The CDR3 is made up of 15 amino acids. The CDR3 bases are TGTGCCAGCAGGCGCAGGCTCGCGAACACCGGGGAGCTGTTTTTT. This gives the protein CASRRRLANTGELFF. Full variable domain (outside the CDR3, taken from reference TRBV5-8 and TRBJ2-2): EAGVTQSPTHLIKTRGQQATLRCSPISGHTSVYWYQQALGLGLQFLLWYDEGEERNRGNFPPRFSGRQFPNYSSELNVNALELEDSALYLCASRRRLANTGELFFGEGSRLTVL.

This rearrangement joins TRBV7-6 to TRBJ2-5; D is uncertain. The V gene lost 0 bases and the J gene lost 3 bases, with 2 bases spanning the gap. Germline lookup yields CDR1 SGHVS and CDR2 FNYEAQ. The CDR3 runs to 12 residues. CDR3 loop: CASSLAEETQYF. As DNA, the CDR3 is TGTGCCAGCAGCTTAGCCGAAGAGACCCAGTACTTC. Filled out from reference TRBV7-6 and TRBJ2-5, the complete variable domain reads GAGVSQSPRYKVTKRGQDVALRCDPISGHVSLYWYRQALGQGPEFLTYFNYEAQQDKSGLPNDRFSAERPEGSISTLTIQRTEQRDSAMYRCASSLAEETQYFGPGTRLLVL.

J is TRBJ2-2 and V is TRBV2, with D possibly TRBD1 on 6 matching bases. V was clipped by 7 bases and J by 5 bases, with 14 bases between them. Looked up from germline, CDR1 is SNHLY and CDR2 is FYNNEI. This CDR3 spans 14 amino acids. The chain's CDR3 is CASTASGVTGELFF. For the CDR3, the DNA is TGTGCCAGCACTGCCTCAGGGGTTACCGGGGAGCTGTTTTTT.

V is TRBV9 and J is TRBJ1-6; TRBD1 might be the D (5 bases). Trimming stripped 5 bases from V and 9 bases from J, with 21 bases between. Per the germline V gene, CDR1 is SGDLS and CDR2 is YYNGEE. The CDR3 has 16 amino acids. CDR3 sequence: CASSSPDRGEASPLHF. CDR3 nucleotide sequence: TGTGCCAGCAGTTCACCCGACCGGGGGGAGGCTTCACCCCTCCACTTT.

The rearrangement links TRBV5-1 to TRBJ2-7; 8 nucleotides agree with TRBD1. CDR3 length equals 13 residues. V lost 4 bases and J lost 3; bases outside the gene matches: 3. Germline V gene data show CDR1 as SGHRS and CDR2 as YFSETQ. CDR3 DNA: TGCGCCAGCAGCACCGGACAGGGCTACGAGCAGTACTTC. Translation gives CASSTGQGYEQYF.

The chain is built from TRBV4-2 and TRBJ2-1; TRBD1 aligns across 7 bases. The germline V gene has CDR1 LGHNA and CDR2 YNFKEQ. The CDR3 consists of 16 residues. With 2 bases clipped from V and 7 bases from J, the junction kept 11 bases outside the gene matches. The CDR3 region has the DNA TGTGCCAGCAGCCAAAGACCGAGACAGGGCTATAATGAGCAGTTCTTC. Amino acid sequence: CASSQRPRQGYNEQFF.

The gene calls are TRBV2 and TRBJ1-3; no reliable D call. Germline V gene sequence: CDR1 SNHLY, CDR2 FYNNEI. V shed 9 bases and J shed 0 bases, with 12 bases lying between them. CDR3 size: 14 residues. CDR3 amino acids: CASSVAHSGNTIYF. CDR3 coding DNA: TGTGCCAGTAGCGTGGCTCACTCTGGAAACACCATATATTTT.

This clone was detected only once. V usage is TRBV7-9 and J usage is TRBJ2-5, with 10 bases that match TRBD2. Germline loops: CDR1 SEHNR, CDR2 FQNEAQ (reference sequence). V lost 4 bases and J lost 2; bases outside the gene matches: 4. CDR3 size: 15 residues. DNA for the CDR3: TGTGCCAGCAGCTGGGGGACTAGCGCTCAAGAGACCCAGTACTTC. This encodes CASSWGTSAQETQYF.

The CDR3 coding sequence is TGTGCCAGCAGCCGGGGGGCTCCACAAGAGACCCAGTACTTC. The encoded protein is CASSRGAPQETQYF. V gene TRBV27 combines with J gene TRBJ2-5; perhaps TRBD2 as D (7 bases). Germline V gene data show CDR1 as MNHEY and CDR2 as SMNVEV (reference sequence). CDR3 length equals 14 residues. V was shortened by 6 bases and J by 2 bases, with 13 bases between the two germline ends.

This chain joins TRBV21-1 and TRBJ2-1; the table's D gene call, TRBD1, was not cross checked with the DNA. TRBV21-1 is classified as a pseudogene. CDR3 size: 16 residues. CDR3 region: CASSKRTGGTGNEQFF. The CDR3, as DNA: TGTGCCAGCAGCAAAAGGACAGGTGGAACAGGCAATGAGCAGTTCTTC.